One sample yielded the 4 T cell receptor beta chains listed below, sequenced in a study of regulatory T cells in long-lasting Graves disease. Time point meaning: newly diagnosed GD, antithyroid drugs for less than 3 months. Extracted PBMC RNA gave rise to the TCR library. Arm-PCR with iRepertoire HTBI primers amplified the CDR3 regions for these TCR beta libraries. One entry per CDR3 protein, called by TCRdb with MiXCR from the multiplex PCR reads. The sample includes around 450,000 distinct CDR3 sequences, more than 13% of them seen just once. These data were likewise used in another study, on T cells in Graves' hyperthyroidism and ophthalmopathy.

Sequences were derived from peripheral blood mononuclear cells (PBMCs), sampled at new diagnosis, from a patient treated with antithyroid drugs. The receptors stem from a woman aged 30 to 39 with Graves disease.

The gene calls are TRBV2 and TRBJ2-1; TRBD2 matches 10 bases. V gave up 1 base and J gave up 8 bases; unmatched junction bases: 2. Germline CDR1 reads SNHLY; CDR2 reads FYNNEI. The CDR3 loop spans 14 amino acids. The chain's CDR3 is CASSEVLAGDEQFF. CDR3 sequence (DNA): TGTGCCAGCAGTGAAGTTCTAGCGGGAGATGAGCAGTTCTTC.

This clonotype occurred many times. The chain combines TRBV11-2 with TRBJ1-2; D is uncertain. V lost 5 bases and J lost 5, with 12 bases in between. There are 13 residues in the CDR3. Germline V CDR1 and CDR2: SGHAT, FQNNGV. The CDR3 sequence: CASSMLSAYGYTF. DNA for the CDR3: TGTGCCAGCAGCATGTTGAGTGCATATGGCTACACCTTC.

On this clonotype itself: A read error may explain this, as a much larger clone is one base away. The genes are TRBV20-1 and TRBJ2-2; 7 bases match TRBD2. CDR3 length equals 16 residues. Germline CDR1 is DFQATT and CDR2 is SNEGSKA (reference sequence). In nucleotides, the CDR3 is TGCAGTGCTAGAGATCGGGCGGGAGTACGTACCGAGGAGCTGTTTTTT. Translation: CSARDRAGVRTEELFF.

V is TRBV4-1 and J is TRBJ2-1; D uncertain. Germline V gene data show CDR1 as MGHRA and CDR2 as YSYEKL. This CDR3 has 15 residues. Deletions cut 3 bases from V and 1 base from J, with 10 bases between. CDR3 nucleotides: TGCGCCAGCAGCCACCCCCCCCCTTCCTACAATGAGCAGTTCTTC. Protein product: CASSHPPPSYNEQFF.